Listed here are 31 T cell receptor beta chains from one sample, sequenced in a study of blood T cell repertoires in COVID-19. Profiled with immunoSEQ multiplex PCR; TCRdb holds only in-frame clones, not every one. The sample has about 230,000 clones, 85% to 90% seen once. The sequencing input was peripheral blood. These receptors came from a man in his forties or fifties with COVID-19, enrolled during active disease.

The V and J genes are TRBV7-3 and TRBJ2-5, with TRBD2 matching 7 bases. Trimming took 0 bases from V and 2 from J; bases not matched to a gene: 0. The germline V gene encodes CDR1 SGHTA and CDR2 FQGTGA. This CDR3 is built from 14 residues. The CDR3 DNA reads as TGTGCCAGCAGCTTAACGGGGGGGCAAGAGACCCAGTACTTC. It translates to CASSLTGGQETQYF.

The V gene is TRBV4-2, the J gene TRBJ2-7; 12 bases map to TRBD2. Per the germline V gene, CDR1 is LGHNA and CDR2 is YNFKEQ. Trimming at V came to 4 bases and at J to 6 bases, leaving 7 bases not matched to a gene. The CDR3 sequence is 15 residues long. Here the CDR3 reads CASSPTLAGGLEQYF. CDR3 nucleotide sequence: TGTGCCAGCAGCCCAACTCTAGCGGGGGGGCTCGAGCAGTACTTC.

The chain joins TRBV18 to TRBJ2-7; 9 nucleotides match TRBD2. This CDR3 is built from 15 residues. Germline trimming cut 2 bases from V and 2 bases from J; bases unmatched to any gene: 4. Germline V gene sequence: CDR1 KGHSH, CDR2 LQKENI. CDR3 DNA sequence: TGTGCCAGCTCACCAGGACTAGCGACGACCTACGAGCAGTACTTC. Amino acids: CASSPGLATTYEQYF. The full variable domain, in which reference TRBV18 and TRBJ2-7 provide the parts outside the CDR3, is NAGVMQNPRHLVRRRGQEARLRCSPMKGHSHVYWYRQLPEEGLKFMVYLQKENIIDESGMPKERFSAEFPKEGPSILRIQQVVRGDSAAYFCASSPGLATTYEQYFGPGTRLTVT.

The chain carries TRBV7-8 and TRBJ2-2, with D perhaps matching TRBD1 (6 bases). The germline V gene encodes CDR1 SGHVS and CDR2 FQNEAQ. The V end was cut by 7 bases, the J end by 0 bases, with 9 bases between. CDR3 length: 14 residues. The chain's CDR3 is CASNRDANTGELFF. The CDR3, as DNA: TGTGCCAGCAACAGGGACGCGAACACCGGGGAGCTGTTTTTT.

The chain employs TRBV9 and TRBJ2-7, with 10 bases lining up with TRBD2. Germline V gene data show CDR1 as SGDLS and CDR2 as YYNGEE. The CDR3 has 17 residues. After removal of 0 bases from V and 0 bases from J, the junction contained 6 bases not matched to a gene. The CDR3 sequence: CASSVGVSSGSSYEQYF. The CDR3 bases are TGTGCCAGCAGCGTAGGAGTCTCTAGCGGGAGCTCCTACGAGCAGTACTTC.

The J gene is TRBJ2-3, the V gene TRBV6-5; a weak D match, TRBD1 (6 bases). This CDR3 is built from 15 residues. Germline V gives CDR1 MNHEY, CDR2 SVGAGI. V gave up 0 bases and J gave up 0 bases, with 7 bases separating them. This chain's CDR3 is CASSYSGASTDTQYF. The CDR3, as DNA: TGTGCCAGCAGTTACTCGGGGGCGAGCACAGATACGCAGTATTTT.

The chain uses TRBV7-3 and TRBJ2-7; D is possibly TRBD1 (5 bases). Germline CDR1 is SGHTA and CDR2 is FQGTGA. The CDR3 is 13 amino acids. V lost 3 bases and J lost 6, with 12 bases in between. CDR3 loop: CASSLQDSAEQYF. The CDR3 nucleotides read TGTGCCAGCAGCTTGCAAGACAGCGCCGAGCAGTACTTC. Full variable domain (remainder filled in from reference TRBV7-3 and TRBJ2-7): GAGVSQTPSNKVTEKGKYVELRCDPISGHTALYWYRQSLGQGPEFLIYFQGTGAADDSGLPNDRFFAVRPEGSVSTLKIQRTERGDSAVYLCASSLQDSAEQYFGPGTRLTVT.

The chain has TRBV12-1 and TRBJ1-4; the table gives TRBD1 as D, unverified against the DNA. TRBV12-1 is marked as a pseudogene. CDR3 length: 17 amino acids. The CDR3 spells CASSFGQGGATNEKLFF. The CDR3 nucleotides read TGTGCCAGCAGCTTTGGACAGGGGGGGGCAACTAATGAAAAACTGTTTTTT.

The CDR3 is CASSIGPPEASHSNQPQHF. CDR3 nucleotide sequence: TGTGCCAGTAGTATAGGACCCCCTGAGGCCTCTCATAGCAATCAGCCCCAGCATTTT. The chain uses TRBV19 and TRBJ1-5, with D unresolved. From germline, CDR1 is LNHDA and CDR2 SQIVND (reference sequence). V lost 1 base to trimming and J lost 0 bases, with 19 bases between them. The CDR3 sequence is 19 residues long.

This clone is a singleton in its sample. This chain uses TRBV7-3 with TRBJ2-1; 13 bases fit TRBD2. V shed 5 bases and J 8 bases; nucleotides not matched to a gene: 6. Per the germline V gene, CDR1 is SGHTA and CDR2 is FQGTGA. The length of the CDR3 is 15 residues. Here the CDR3 DNA reads TGTGCCAGCAGCCGGACTAGCGGGAGAATCGATGAGCAGTTCTTC. It codes for CASSRTSGRIDEQFF.

The chain combines TRBV28 with TRBJ1-2, with D tentatively TRBD1 (5 bases). This CDR3 is 12 amino acids long. CDR1 is MDHEN, CDR2 SYDVKM, per germline. The V end was cut by 11 bases, the J end by 1 base, with 11 bases between. For the CDR3, the DNA is TGTGCCGCCCGGGGGAATAACTATGGCTACACCTTC. Protein sequence: CAARGNNYGYTF.

V and J are TRBV19 and TRBJ2-6; possibly TRBD1 for D (6 bases). The V gene's germline CDR1 is LNHDA and CDR2 SQIVND (reference sequence). The CDR3 is 18 amino acids. Trimming stripped 3 bases from V and 4 bases from J, with 19 bases between. The CDR3 nucleotides read TGTGCCAGTAGTATTACTTGGGGGCGGGTTTCCGGGGCCAACGTCCTGACTTTC. Amino acid sequence: CASSITWGRVSGANVLTF. The entire variable domain, with the rest obtained from reference TRBV19 and TRBJ2-6, is as follows: DGGITQSPKYLFRKEGQNVTLSCEQNLNHDAMYWYRQDPGQGLRLIYYSQIVNDFQKGDIAEGYSVSREKKESFPLTVTSAQKNPTAFYLCASSITWGRVSGANVLTFGAGSRLTVL.

The rearrangement joins TRBV30 to TRBJ2-1; tentative D call: TRBD1 (6 bases). Germline CDR1 GTSNPN, CDR2 SVGIG (reference sequence). The germline V and J ends were trimmed by 3 bases and 7 bases, with 19 bases remaining between them. This CDR3 comprises 15 residues. The CDR3: CAWSAPGVGRNEQFF. CDR3 nucleotides: TGTGCCTGGAGCGCGCCAGGGGTCGGGCGTAATGAGCAGTTCTTC.

The chain recombines TRBV7-6 with TRBJ2-7; 9 positions agree with TRBD1. Germline trimming cut 5 bases from V and 0 bases from J; bases unmatched to any gene: 5. The CDR3 is 15 residues long. CDR1 is SGHVS and CDR2 is FNYEAQ in the germline V gene. Here the CDR3 DNA reads TGTGCCAGCAGCCAAACGGGACAGGGCTCCTACGAGCAGTACTTC. Its translation: CASSQTGQGSYEQYF.

J is TRBJ2-7 and V is TRBV5-1, with TRBD2 matching 9 bases. CDR1 and CDR2 (germline): SGHRS, YFSETQ. The CDR3 is 14 residues long. Unmatched junction bases numbered 1, after V lost 3 bases and J lost 0 bases. DNA of the CDR3: TGCGCCAGCAGCTCGACTAGCGGCTCCTACGAGCAGTACTTC. Its translation is CASSSTSGSYEQYF.

This chain uses TRBV10-3 with TRBJ2-2, with 13 bases that match TRBD2. V lost 10 bases to trimming and J lost 6 bases; unmatched junction nucleotides: 5. Germline lookup yields CDR1 ENHRY and CDR2 SYGVKD. This CDR3 spans 14 amino acids. DNA of the CDR3: TGTGCCAGCCGGACTAGCGGGAGCGCCGGGGAGCTGTTTTTT. Translating it yields CASRTSGSAGELFF.

The chain is built from TRBV7-3 and TRBJ2-3; 10 bases line up with TRBD2. The ends lost 1 base at V and 5 bases at J; junction bases unmatched: 0. The CDR3 runs 14 residues. CDR1 is SGHTA and CDR2 is FQGTGA in the germline V gene. Here the CDR3 DNA reads TGTGCCAGCAGCTTAATAGCGGGGGGAGATACGCAGTATTTT. It translates to CASSLIAGGDTQYF.

This clone was seen just once. The chain has TRBV19 and TRBJ1-2, with no clear D. This CDR3 comprises 14 residues. Trimming removed 5 bases from V and 2 bases from J, with 12 bases in between. CDR1 and CDR2 (germline): LNHDA, SQIVND (reference sequence). CDR3 in DNA: TGTGCCAGTAGTCCGGGAACTGAGAACTATGGCTACACCTTC. This codes for CASSPGTENYGYTF.

The chain combines TRBV6-2 or TRBV6-3 with TRBJ1-4; 7 positions match TRBD1. Unmatched junction bases numbered 11, after V lost 4 bases and J lost 6 bases. This CDR3 is built from 16 residues. Germline assignment: CDR1 MNHEY and CDR2 SVGEGT. CDR3: CASSSPETGMHEKLFF. CDR3 sequence (DNA): TGTGCCAGCAGTTCTCCAGAGACAGGGATGCATGAAAAACTGTTTTTT.

This rearrangement joins TRBV7-2 to TRBJ2-1; 10 bases map to TRBD2. The germline CDR1 and CDR2 sequences are SGHTA and FQGNSA. The V and J ends lost 3 bases and 9 bases, in that order; junction bases with no gene match: 2. This CDR3 contains 13 residues. CDR3 amino acids: CASSFKRGGEQFF. CDR3 in DNA: TGTGCCAGCAGCTTCAAGCGGGGGGGTGAGCAGTTCTTC.

This rearrangement joins TRBV6-2 or TRBV6-3 to TRBJ2-1; 11 bases are shared with TRBD2. The germline V gene has CDR1 MNHEY and CDR2 SVGEGT. This CDR3 region has 21 residues. V shed 2 bases and J 3 bases; nucleotides not matched to a gene: 18. CDR3 sequence: CASSYPGIAGGNLTDYNEQFF. Here the CDR3 DNA reads TGTGCCAGCAGTTACCCCGGGATAGCGGGGGGGAATTTAACAGACTACAATGAGCAGTTCTTC.

The rearrangement uses TRBV3-1 (or the pseudogene TRBV3-2) and TRBJ1-2, with 12 positions matching TRBD1. The V gene's germline CDR1 is LGHDT and CDR2 YNNKEL (reference sequence). This CDR3 comprises 16 residues. V shed 6 bases, J shed 7 bases, and the junction held 12 bases outside the gene matches. The CDR3 region is CASSPPGDRGRGGYTF. For the CDR3, the DNA is TGTGCCAGCAGTCCCCCAGGGGACAGGGGGCGAGGTGGCTACACCTTC.

The J gene is TRBJ2-3, the V gene TRBV6-5; no clear D gene. Per the germline V gene, CDR1 is MNHEY and CDR2 is SVGAGI. This CDR3 has 14 amino acids. Trimming took 2 bases from V and 3 from J, leaving 9 bases between them. CDR3 DNA sequence: TGTGCCAGCAGTTACGTGGCGGCGACAGATACGCAGTATTTT. Amino acids: CASSYVAATDTQYF.

V usage is TRBV7-9 and J usage is TRBJ2-1, with TRBD2 matching over 12 bases. The V gene end was trimmed by 3 bases and the J gene end by 8 bases; junction bases not matched to a gene: 5. The CDR3 extends over 15 amino acids. Germline lookup yields CDR1 SEHNR and CDR2 FQNEAQ (reference sequence). The CDR3 nucleotides read TGTGCCAGCAGCTTGCTAGCGGGAGGGTCGGATGAGCAGTTCTTC. Its translation: CASSLLAGGSDEQFF.

This clone was seen a few times. Additional DNA sequences in this sample encode the identical CDR3. The genes are TRBV5-1 and TRBJ1-1; D is undetermined. Per germline, CDR1 SGHRS and CDR2 YFSETQ. Trimming left V 0 bases short and J 0 bases short, with 6 bases between. There are 14 residues in the CDR3. The CDR3 DNA reads as TGCGCCAGCAGCTTGGGAGGTATGAACACTGAAGCTTTCTTT. Its protein product is CASSLGGMNTEAFF.

This chain connects TRBV4-2 to TRBJ2-1; 7 nucleotides line up with TRBD1. CDR3 length: 16 amino acids. The germline V gene has CDR1 LGHNA and CDR2 YNFKEQ. The V and J ends lost 0 bases and 7 bases, in that order; junction bases with no gene match: 9. CDR3 DNA sequence: TGTGCCAGCAGCCAAGATCCCAGACAGGGATGGAATGAGCAGTTCTTC. Translating gives CASSQDPRQGWNEQFF.

This clone showed up just once. The chain couples TRBV7-8 to TRBJ1-3; TRBD1 aligns across 11 bases. The CDR3 covers 17 residues. V gave up 5 bases and J gave up 1 base; unmatched junction bases: 7. Germline V gives CDR1 SGHVS, CDR2 FQNEAQ. CDR3 sequence reads: CASSRGDRGSSGNTIYF. The CDR3 coding sequence is TGTGCCAGCAGCCGAGGGGACAGGGGGTCATCTGGAAACACCATATATTTT.

The rearrangement uses TRBV27 and TRBJ2-7, with 9 bases fitting TRBD2. With V trimmed by 5 bases and J by 3 bases, 11 bases remained unmatched. The CDR3 contains 16 residues. Per germline, CDR1 MNHEY and CDR2 SMNVEV (reference sequence). The CDR3 DNA follows: TGTGCCAGCAGTCCGACCACTAGCGGGCCCTACTACGAGCAGTACTTC. It yields the protein CASSPTTSGPYYEQYF.

This chain connects TRBV7-2 to TRBJ1-6; D is possibly TRBD1 (5 bases). The CDR3 totals 14 residues. The germline CDR1 and CDR2 sequences are SGHTA and FQGNSA. Between the trimmed V and J ends, which lost 4 bases and 14 bases, there was a span of 18 bases. The CDR3 bases are TGTGCCAGCAGCTCGACAGCCACCGGAGAGACCCTCCACTTT. Translation gives CASSSTATGETLHF.

In its sample, this clone was seen once. V is TRBV5-5 and J is TRBJ2-1; D is perhaps TRBD1 (5 bases). CDR1 and CDR2 (germline): SGHKS, YYEKEE (reference sequence). This CDR3 region has 14 residues. The germline V and J ends were trimmed by 0 bases and 5 bases, with 9 bases remaining between them. The CDR3 here is CASSLGLDNNEQFF. CDR3 coding DNA: TGTGCCAGCAGCTTGGGACTGGACAACAATGAGCAGTTCTTC.

The chain uses TRBV28 and TRBJ1-2; D unclear. This CDR3 contains 12 residues. CDR1 and CDR2 (germline): MDHEN, SYDVKM. Between the trimmed V and J ends, which lost 2 bases and 4 bases, there was a span of 5 bases. The CDR3 spells CASSLVRYGYTF. CDR3 DNA sequence: TGTGCCAGCAGTTTAGTTCGCTATGGCTACACCTTC.